What follows are 9 T cell receptor beta chains derived from one specimen sequenced in a study of blood T cells in healthy people across ages. Then a second PCR, running about 6 to 12 cycles, was carried out with a sample-barcoded 5' primer and a J-beta primer mix. TCRdb re-called the 5' RACE reads through MiXCR, storing one row per CDR3 protein. The sample carries fewer than 900,000 distinct CDR3 sequences, roughly 43% recorded once. The material sequenced was blood. The origin of the receptors is a woman in her sixties in good health.

The chain has TRBV20-1 and TRBJ2-1; 7 bases are a match to TRBD2. J lost 9 bases, V lost 1 base, and 9 bases had no gene match. The CDR3 runs 14 residues. CDR1 and CDR2 from the germline V gene are DFQATT and SNEGSKA (reference sequence). The CDR3 DNA follows: TGCAGTGCTAGAGGGGGGGAGGGCCCGCTTGAGCAGTTCTTC. It codes for CSARGGEGPLEQFF.

The chain uses TRBV7-3 and TRBJ2-4; weak D call: TRBD1 (5 bases). The CDR3 is 14 amino acids. Germline V gene lookup returns CDR1 SGHTA and CDR2 FQGTGA. Trimming took 3 bases from V and 13 from J, leaving 19 bases between them. For the CDR3, the DNA is TGTGCCAGCAGCTTTCATGAGCAGGGATCGGAGCAGTACTTC. Amino acid sequence: CASSFHEQGSEQYF.

The J gene is TRBJ2-1, the V gene TRBV9; TRBD2 matches at 9 bases. Germline CDR1 is SGDLS and CDR2 is YYNGEE. Trimming took 2 bases from V and 5 from J; bases not matched to a gene: 5. CDR3 size: 15 residues. The CDR3 sequence: CASSVALAGHNEQFF. In nucleotides, the CDR3 is TGTGCCAGCAGCGTTGCGCTAGCGGGACACAATGAGCAGTTCTTC.

About this clonotype: One junction end disagrees with the germline gene, perhaps due to a read error. The rearrangement uses TRBV6-2 or TRBV6-3 and TRBJ2-5, with D maybe TRBD2 (6 bases). Germline assignment: CDR1 MNHEY and CDR2 SVGEGT. The length of the CDR3 is 15 residues. CDR3 DNA: TGTGTCAGCATCCTCCGGGCGGGAACCTACAATGAGCAGTACTTC. It specifies CVSILRAGTYNEQYF.

The chain joins TRBV20-1 to TRBJ2-4; no firm D call. The germline gives CDR1 DFQATT, CDR2 SNEGSKA (reference sequence). V gave up 3 bases and J gave up 13 bases, with 19 bases separating them. CDR3 length equals 13 residues. For the CDR3, the DNA is TGCAGTGCTAGGCCCCTTGGGAACTACGGGCAGTACTTC. Translation gives CSARPLGNYGQYF.

This clonotype was seen only a few times. The V call is TRBV29-1, the J call TRBJ1-2; D is uncertain. Trimming left V 0 bases short and J 6 bases short, with 11 bases between. Germline V gives CDR1 SQVTM, CDR2 ANQGSEA. The CDR3 sequence is 13 residues long. CDR3 in DNA: TGCAGCGTTGAAGATCCCCGGACCCATGGCTACACCTTC. It specifies CSVEDPRTHGYTF.

This clonotype was counted a few times. This chain joins TRBV4-2 and TRBJ1-6; the D gene is possibly TRBD1 (6 bases). The V gene's germline CDR1 is LGHNA and CDR2 YNFKEQ. V lost 1 base, J lost 6 bases, and 13 bases lay in between. The CDR3 has 16 residues. DNA of the CDR3: TGTGCCAGCAGCCAAGGGGCAGGGGAGGTTAATTCACCCCTCCACTTT. This codes for CASSQGAGEVNSPLHF.

A few counts support this clonotype. The V call is TRBV3-1, the J call TRBJ2-3; D perhaps matches TRBD2 (7 bases). The CDR3 loop spans 14 amino acids. Germline V gives CDR1 LGHDT, CDR2 YNNKEL (reference sequence). Trimming shortened V by 0 bases and J by 8 bases, and 12 bases separated the two germline ends. The CDR3 DNA is TGTGCCAGCAGCCAAGAAGGGGGGGGCCTTACGCAGTATTTT. Amino acids: CASSQEGGGLTQYF.

The DNA of the CDR3 is TGTGCCAGCAGACCTAGCGGGGGGGCATTCACAGATACGCAGTATTTT. Its protein product is CASRPSGGAFTDTQYF. The J gene is TRBJ2-3, the V gene TRBV14; 12 positions match TRBD2. CDR1 and CDR2 from the germline V gene are SGHDN and FVKESK. Trimming at V came to 6 bases and at J to 2 bases, leaving 6 bases not matched to a gene. CDR3 length equals 16 residues.